Presented here are 2 T cell receptor beta chains from one specimen sequenced in a study of post-analysis software for immune sequencing data. Study-level points and caveats: Roughly five TRBV segments were more frequent in patients than controls; TRBV5-6, TRBV5-1 and TRBV20-1 belonged to this group.

cDNA libraries of TCR beta carried unique molecular identifiers. TCRdb independently ran MiXCR on the PCR reads; one entry per CDR3 protein. Found here are approximately 570,000 distinct CDR3 sequences, roughly 47% of them singletons; the top ten hold about 1.5%. The antigens these receptors bind are not known. Sequencing was done on a sample of blood. The origin of the receptors is a girl aged 5-17 years with multiple sclerosis.

This clonotype has just one count. V gene TRBV12-3 or TRBV12-4 combines with J gene TRBJ2-6; unclear D gene. CDR3 length: 14 amino acids. Trimming left V 6 bases short and J 2 bases short, with 8 bases between. In DNA, the CDR3 is TGTGCCAGCAGCGTGATCCCTGGGGCCAACGTCCTGACTTTC. It yields the protein CASSVIPGANVLTF.

The chain joins TRBV11-2 to TRBJ2-5, with D possibly called TRBD1 or TRBD2 (6 bases each). Germline CDR1 is SGHAT and CDR2 is FQNNGV. The CDR3 is 15 residues long. Trimming pared 1 base from V and 5 bases from J, leaving 14 bases between. The CDR3 coding sequence is TGTGCCAGCAGCTTAGGGGGGGCGGCGGTGGAGACCCAGTACTTC. It translates to CASSLGGAAVETQYF.